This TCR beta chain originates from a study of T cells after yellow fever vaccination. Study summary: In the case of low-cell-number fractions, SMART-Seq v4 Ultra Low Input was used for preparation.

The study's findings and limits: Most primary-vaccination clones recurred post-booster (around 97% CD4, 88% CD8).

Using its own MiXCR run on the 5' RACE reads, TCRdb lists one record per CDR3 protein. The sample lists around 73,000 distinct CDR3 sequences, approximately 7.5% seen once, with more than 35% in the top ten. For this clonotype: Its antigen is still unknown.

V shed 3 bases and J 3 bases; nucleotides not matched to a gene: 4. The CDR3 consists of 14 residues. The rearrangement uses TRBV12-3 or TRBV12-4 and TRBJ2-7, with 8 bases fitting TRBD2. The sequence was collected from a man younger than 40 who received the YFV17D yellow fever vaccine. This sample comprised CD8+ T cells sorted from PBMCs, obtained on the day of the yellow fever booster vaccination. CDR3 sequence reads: CASSFNGGDYEQYF. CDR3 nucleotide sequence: TGTGCCAGCAGTTTTAACGGGGGGGACTACGAGCAGTACTTC.